One and the same sample provided the 8 T cell receptor beta chains below, sequenced in a study of CD8+ T cells in alopecia areata. The treatment: oral pan-JAK inhibitor, 5-10 mg twice daily. Following RNA extraction, reverse transcription yielded cDNA that acted as the sequencing template. Produced via immunoSEQ multiplex PCR; TCRdb's table is partial and in-frame only. This table holds some 180,000 clones, about 55% found once. Sequencing was performed on CD8+ T cells sorted from blood, taken at week 24, from a patient treated with tofacitinib. The receptor set was obtained from a human donor with alopecia areata.

The J gene is TRBJ1-4, the V gene TRBV29-1; no definite D call. Looked up from germline, CDR1 is SQVTM and CDR2 is ANQGSEA. This CDR3 is 13 amino acids long. The ends were cut back, 6 bases at V and 4 bases at J, with 12 bases in the middle. The CDR3 loop is CSVGGQRNEKLFF. DNA of the CDR3: TGCAGCGTGGGTGGGCAACGTAATGAAAAACTGTTTTTT.

The rearrangement joins TRBV6-5 to TRBJ2-7; D gene unclear. Per germline, CDR1 MNHEY and CDR2 SVGAGI. V lost 2 bases and J lost 6, with 5 bases in between. The CDR3 runs 11 residues. The CDR3 is CASSYAGEQYF. The DNA of the CDR3 is TGTGCCAGCAGTTACGCTGGCGAGCAGTACTTC.

This clone was picked up a small number of times. The rearrangement uses TRBV29-1 and TRBJ2-7, with 10 nucleotides matching TRBD1. Germline lookup yields CDR1 SQVTM and CDR2 ANQGSEA. This CDR3 comprises 14 residues. V was clipped by 6 bases and J by 3 bases; unmatched bases: 8. The chain's CDR3 is CSVQGGDRGYEQYF. The DNA of the CDR3 is TGCAGCGTCCAGGGTGGGGACAGGGGCTACGAGCAGTACTTC.

This sequence joins TRBV9 and TRBJ2-2; D remains ambiguous. V lost 7 bases and J lost 7, with 17 bases in between. The germline V gene encodes CDR1 SGDLS and CDR2 YYNGEE. The CDR3 is 14 residues long. Written as DNA, the CDR3 is TGTGCCAGCTCTTTTGGTGGCTCGGGCGGGGAGCTGTTTTTT. It translates to CASSFGGSGGELFF.

This chain uses TRBV30 with TRBJ1-2, with D possibly TRBD1 on 5 matching bases. Trimming removed 6 bases at V and 1 base at J, with 6 bases between. Per germline, CDR1 GTSNPN and CDR2 SVGIG (reference sequence). The length of the CDR3 is 11 residues. The CDR3 DNA follows: TGTGCCTGTCAGGGTAACTATGGCTACACCTTC. It specifies CACQGNYGYTF.

This clone was counted a few times. The chain is built from TRBV7-2 and TRBJ2-3; 15 bases fit TRBD2. Germline CDR1 reads SGHTA; CDR2 reads FQGNSA. The J segment lost 7 bases and the V segment lost 5 bases, leaving 13 bases of the junction unmatched. The CDR3 consists of 18 residues. The CDR3 bases are TGTGCCAGCAGCCGTGGACTAGCGGGGGGGACAGAGTCAAATACGCAGTATTTT. It encodes CASSRGLAGGTESNTQYF.

J is TRBJ2-1 and V is TRBV6-5; TRBD2 is a possible D gene (5 bases). The CDR3 extends over 16 amino acids. Per germline, CDR1 MNHEY and CDR2 SVGAGI. Trimming took 4 bases from V and 5 from J, leaving 18 bases between them. The CDR3 nucleotides read TGTGCCAGCAGTTTCGGTGCGAGGGAAATAAACAATGAGCAGTTCTTC. Amino acid sequence: CASSFGAREINNEQFF.

This clone was picked up a small number of times. The chain recombines TRBV13 with TRBJ2-7; 8 bases are shared with TRBD1. CDR1 is PRHDT and CDR2 is FYEKMQ in the germline V gene (reference sequence). The CDR3 runs to 13 residues. V trimming: 6 bases; J trimming: 3 bases; junction bases outside the gene matches: 4. In nucleotides, the CDR3 is TGTGCCAGCAGTTCGACAGGGGACTACGAGCAGTACTTC. The encoded protein is CASSSTGDYEQYF.